Below, 32 T cell receptor beta chains from the same sample are listed, as sequenced in a study of T-cell memory formation after mild COVID-19. TCRdb passed the 5' RACE reads through MiXCR, listing each CDR3 protein once. This table holds approximately 60,000 distinct CDR3 sequences, about a tenth found once. The sample taken for sequencing was PBMCs or a T cell subset sorted from them (not recorded which). Source of these receptors: a man between 18 and 35 years old who had mild COVID-19 (a few samples of this study predate the infection). Cell type and time point are not known.

This clonotype has only a few counts. The V and J genes are TRBV24-1 and TRBJ2-1; possibly TRBD1 for D (6 bases). V was shortened by 1 base and J by 15 bases, with 9 bases between the two germline ends. CDR3 size: 11 residues. Germline V gene data show CDR1 as KGHDR and CDR2 as SFDVKD. CDR3 protein: CATSDFRGWFF. In nucleotides, the CDR3 is TGTGCCACCAGTGATTTCAGGGGTTGGTTCTTC.

V gene TRBV5-1 combines with J gene TRBJ1-6; D unresolved. V gave up 4 bases and J gave up 9 bases, with 14 bases separating them. The germline V gene has CDR1 SGHRS and CDR2 YFSETQ. This CDR3 is built from 14 residues. For the CDR3, the DNA is TGCGCCAGCAGCGAGGACGGTCAATTTTCACCCCTCCACTTT. It encodes CASSEDGQFSPLHF.

The V and J genes are TRBV10-3 and TRBJ2-3; no firm D call. CDR1 and CDR2 (germline): ENHRY, SYGVKD. This CDR3 has 14 amino acids. V lost 3 bases, J lost 1 base, and 8 bases lay in between. The CDR3 reads CAISDGRRTDTQYF. For the CDR3, the DNA is TGTGCCATCAGTGACGGCAGACGCACAGATACGCAGTATTTT.

J is TRBJ1-2 and V is TRBV6-1; a possible D gene is TRBD1 (5 bases). The CDR3 spans 13 residues. Germline assignment: CDR1 MNHNS and CDR2 SASEGT. V lost 5 bases, J lost 3 bases, and 10 bases lay in between. The CDR3 sequence: CASSPRVYYGYTF. The CDR3 bases are TGTGCCAGCAGTCCCAGGGTGTACTATGGCTACACCTTC.

The sample holds a few counts of this clonotype. V and J are TRBV7-9 and TRBJ1-6; D not certain. Trimming pared 1 base from V and 10 bases from J, leaving 5 bases between. The CDR3 runs 12 residues. Germline CDR1 SEHNR, CDR2 FQNEAQ (reference sequence). For the CDR3, the DNA is TGTGCCAGCAGCTTAGGGAGCTCACCCCTCCACTTT. It yields the protein CASSLGSSPLHF.

In its sample, this clonotype was seen many times. The rearrangement links TRBV29-1 to TRBJ2-5; D call uncertain. This CDR3 spans 13 amino acids. Trimming left V 4 bases short and J 4 bases short, with 13 bases between. Germline V gene data show CDR1 as SQVTM and CDR2 as ANQGSEA. CDR3 residues: CSVVVHMLETQYF. The CDR3 nucleotides are TGCAGCGTTGTCGTACACATGCTAGAGACCCAGTACTTC.

The sample holds many counts of this clonotype. The chain recombines TRBV20-1 with TRBJ2-3, with TRBD2 identical over 9 bases. Germline lookup yields CDR1 DFQATT and CDR2 SNEGSKA (reference sequence). After removal of 2 bases from V and 1 base from J, the junction contained 4 bases not matched to a gene. The CDR3 is 15 amino acids. Here the CDR3 reads CSARFASGGTDTQYF. The CDR3 nucleotides are TGCAGTGCTAGATTTGCTAGCGGGGGCACAGATACGCAGTATTTT.

In regard to this clonotype: One end of the junction varies from germline; a read error may be responsible. V is TRBV5-6 and J is TRBJ1-4; D might be TRBD1 (6 bases). The V gene's germline CDR1 is SGHDT and CDR2 YYEEEE. There are 13 residues in the CDR3. The CDR3 loop reads CARSLGATPAPDF. In DNA, the CDR3 is TGTGCCAGAAGCTTGGGGGCCACCCCGGCCCCCGATTTT.

Here the CDR3 DNA reads TGTGCCAGTACCAACTACAATGAGCAGTTCTTC. It codes for CASTNYNEQFF. The chain carries TRBV19 and TRBJ2-1, with D unresolved. The CDR3 length is 11 residues. V was shortened by 7 bases and J by 3 bases, with 4 bases between the two germline ends. The germline CDR1 and CDR2 sequences are LNHDA and SQIVND (reference sequence).

This clonotype was detected a few times. The chain links TRBV4-3 to TRBJ2-5; 12 nucleotides align to TRBD2. Germline CDR1 reads LGHNA; CDR2 reads YSLEER. The CDR3 spans 15 residues. V lost 2 bases and J lost 10; bases outside the gene matches: 8. For the CDR3, the DNA is TGCGCCAGCAGCCAACAACTAGCGGGGGGCCCCCTCCAGTACTTC. It translates to CASSQQLAGGPLQYF.

This clonotype was seen ten or more times. The V gene is TRBV6-8, the J gene TRBJ2-5, with 10 bases aligning to TRBD1. The CDR3 sequence is 14 residues long. J lost 2 bases, V lost 7 bases, and 4 bases had no gene match. CDR1 MNHGY and CDR2 SAAAGT come from the germline V gene. CDR3 nucleotides: TGTGCCAGCACCGGACAGGGGGATCAAGAGACCCAGTACTTC. Translating it yields CASTGQGDQETQYF.

This clonotype was recorded a few times. This chain connects TRBV5-1 to TRBJ2-3; 9 bases are a match to TRBD2. The germline CDR1 and CDR2 sequences are SGHRS and YFSETQ. This CDR3 is 15 amino acids long. V dropped 6 bases and J dropped 5; count of bases not matched to a gene: 10. CDR3 bases: TGCGCCAGCACCGAGACTAGCGGATCGGGAGATACGCAGTATTTT. Its protein product is CASTETSGSGDTQYF.

V usage is TRBV3-1 and J usage is TRBJ2-5; 12 bases align to TRBD2. Per the germline V gene, CDR1 is LGHDT and CDR2 is YNNKEL (reference sequence). V dropped 3 bases and J dropped 4; count of bases not matched to a gene: 3. This CDR3 is 15 amino acids long. CDR3 residues: CASSQRTSGAETQYF. CDR3 nucleotides: TGTGCCAGCAGCCAGAGGACTAGCGGGGCAGAGACCCAGTACTTC.

This clonotype was seen only a few times. The chain carries TRBV27 and TRBJ2-7, with 9 bases fitting TRBD1. Germline values: CDR1 MNHEY, CDR2 SMNVEV (reference sequence). Unmatched junction bases numbered 7, after V lost 4 bases and J lost 3 bases. The CDR3 runs to 15 residues. CDR3 nucleotide sequence: TGTGCCAGCAGTTCTCGTCCGGGACAGGGCTACGAGCAGTACTTC. Encoded protein: CASSSRPGQGYEQYF.

This clonotype was observed a few times. This sequence joins TRBV15 and TRBJ2-3; D possibly matches TRBD1 or TRBD2 (5 bases each). The ends were cut back, 1 base at V and 6 bases at J, with 20 bases in the middle. This CDR3 contains 17 residues. Looked up from germline, CDR1 is LNHNV and CDR2 is YYDKDF (reference sequence). This CDR3 reads CATSRASRAPGTDTQYF. CDR3 DNA: TGTGCCACCAGCAGAGCAAGCCGGGCCCCCGGGACGGATACGCAGTATTTT.

This clonotype was seen a single time. The chain links TRBV4-3 to TRBJ2-1; D perhaps matches TRBD1 (7 bases). This CDR3 is 14 amino acids long. The V gene's germline CDR1 is LGHNA and CDR2 YSLEER. V was pared by 4 bases and J by 9 bases, with 16 bases between. CDR3 protein: CASSPYSGGGEQFF. The CDR3 DNA reads TGCGCCAGCAGCCCCTACTCAGGGGGAGGTGAGCAGTTCTTC.

This clonotype was counted a few times. The chain employs TRBV5-1 and TRBJ2-2; possibly TRBD1 for D (6 bases). Deletions cut 3 bases from V and 4 bases from J, with 16 bases between. Germline V gene sequence: CDR1 SGHRS, CDR2 YFSETQ. The CDR3 covers 16 residues. CDR3 sequence reads: CASSYTTDRATGELFF. CDR3 nucleotides: TGCGCCAGCAGCTATACCACGGACAGAGCCACCGGGGAGCTGTTTTTT.

This clonotype was seen a handful of times. The chain uses TRBV12-3 or TRBV12-4 and TRBJ1-4; D is possibly TRBD1 (6 bases). V dropped 2 bases and J dropped 6 bases, with 10 bases sitting between them. This CDR3 contains 14 residues. CDR3: CASSLTGGYEKLFF. The CDR3 DNA reads TGTGCCAGCAGTTTAACGGGGGGCTATGAAAAACTGTTTTTT.

This clonotype was seen ten or more times. V is TRBV5-1 and J is TRBJ2-1, with D perhaps TRBD1 (5 bases). This CDR3 region has 16 residues. The V end was cut by 0 bases, the J end by 6 bases, with 16 bases between. Germline-derived CDR1 and CDR2 are SGHRS and YFSETQ. The CDR3 here is CASSLAEQGRANEQFF. The CDR3 DNA reads TGCGCCAGCAGCTTGGCCGAGCAGGGTCGAGCCAATGAGCAGTTCTTC.

This chain uses TRBV11-2 with TRBJ2-2; D possibly corresponds to TRBD1 (8 bases). The CDR3 has 18 residues. Trimming took 5 bases from V and 3 from J, leaving 22 bases between them. Germline V gene sequence: CDR1 SGHAT, CDR2 FQNNGV. This CDR3 reads CASSPRTGRVWDTGELFF. In nucleotides, the CDR3 is TGTGCCAGCAGCCCGAGGACAGGGAGGGTATGGGACACCGGGGAGCTGTTTTTT.

The chain couples TRBV10-3 to TRBJ2-5; D gene uncertain. V lost 3 bases and J 2 bases, leaving 7 bases between the germline ends. CDR3 length equals 13 residues. The germline CDR1 and CDR2 sequences are ENHRY and SYGVKD. The CDR3 DNA is TGTGCCATCAGTGACGCGCAGCAAGAGACCCAGTACTTC. Its protein product is CAISDAQQETQYF.

In its sample, this clonotype was seen a few times. DNA of the CDR3: TGTGCCTGGACCGGGAGGAGGGGATACTACGAGCAGTACTTC. Residues: CAWTGRRGYYEQYF. The chain has TRBV30 and TRBJ2-7; 7 bases align to TRBD2. Germline V gives CDR1 GTSNPN, CDR2 SVGIG (reference sequence). The CDR3 extends over 14 amino acids. V lost 4 bases to trimming and J lost 3 bases; unmatched junction nucleotides: 9.

J is TRBJ2-3 and V is TRBV19, with D maybe TRBD1 (6 bases). Trimming removed 6 bases from V and 3 bases from J, with 13 bases in between. Germline CDR1 LNHDA, CDR2 SQIVND (reference sequence). This CDR3 is 14 amino acids long. The CDR3 spells CASRGRGRTDTQYF. The CDR3 bases are TGTGCCAGTAGGGGCAGGGGCCGTACAGATACGCAGTATTTT.

The rearrangement joins TRBV20-1 to TRBJ1-4, with D possibly TRBD1 on 5 matching bases. The V gene lost 3 bases and the J gene lost 10 bases, with 15 bases spanning the gap. Germline V gene lookup returns CDR1 DFQATT and CDR2 SNEGSKA (reference sequence). The CDR3 runs 13 residues. CDR3 nucleotide sequence: TGCAGTGCTAGTTCACCGGACAACGCAAAACTGTTTTTT. It encodes CSASSPDNAKLFF.

This clonotype appeared many times. The rearrangement uses TRBV7-9 and TRBJ2-5; D is ambiguous. Germline lookup yields CDR1 SEHNR and CDR2 FQNEAQ (reference sequence). V shed 1 base and J shed 1 base, with 4 bases lying between them. The length of the CDR3 is 13 residues. This chain's CDR3 is CASSLGFQETQYF. The CDR3 nucleotides are TGTGCCAGCAGCTTAGGCTTCCAAGAGACCCAGTACTTC.

V gene TRBV6-1 combines with J gene TRBJ1-1, with D possibly matching TRBD1 (6 bases). Germline CDR1 and CDR2: MNHNS and SASEGT. The ends were cut back, 2 bases at V and 2 bases at J, with 9 bases in the middle. This CDR3 contains 14 residues. CDR3 sequence reads: CASSESGHNTEAFF. CDR3 nucleotide sequence: TGTGCCAGCAGTGAATCGGGACACAACACTGAAGCTTTCTTT.

This clonotype was detected only a few times. The V call is TRBV7-2, the J call TRBJ1-2; the D gene is possibly TRBD1 (6 bases). Germline CDR1 reads SGHTA; CDR2 reads FQGNSA. V dropped 5 bases and J dropped 5 bases, with 12 bases sitting between them. This CDR3 comprises 13 residues. The CDR3 bases are TGTGCCAGCAGCCCGGGACAAAGATATGGCTACACCTTC. Its protein is CASSPGQRYGYTF.

This clonotype was found a few times. The chain uses TRBV11-2 and TRBJ2-1, with 8 bases lining up with TRBD2. There are 15 residues in the CDR3. Trimming took 5 bases from V and 7 from J; bases not matched to a gene: 10. Germline V gene sequence: CDR1 SGHAT, CDR2 FQNNGV. CDR3 sequence reads: CASSRELAGSNEQFF. The DNA of the CDR3 is TGTGCCAGCAGCCGTGAGTTAGCGGGGTCGAATGAGCAGTTCTTC.

The V gene is TRBV5-6, the J gene TRBJ2-5; perhaps TRBD1 as D (6 bases). Germline CDR1 SGHDT, CDR2 YYEEEE. The CDR3 spans 15 residues. Trimming took 3 bases from V and 2 from J, leaving 14 bases between them. CDR3 amino acids: CASSSIQGLQETQYF. The DNA of the CDR3 is TGTGCCAGCAGCTCCATACAGGGATTACAAGAGACCCAGTACTTC. The entire variable domain, with the rest obtained from reference TRBV5-6 and TRBJ2-5, is as follows: DAGVTQSPTHLIKTRGQQVTLRCSPKSGHDTVSWYQQALGQGPQFIFQYYEEEERQRGNFPDRFSGHQFPNYSSELNVNALLLGDSALYLCASSSIQGLQETQYFGPGTRLLVL.

This clonotype was counted many times. This sequence joins TRBV5-1 and TRBJ2-1, with 14 bases fitting TRBD2. Per the germline V gene, CDR1 is SGHRS and CDR2 is YFSETQ. The CDR3 totals 16 residues. The V segment lost 7 bases and the J segment 8 bases; nucleotides outside the gene matches: 11. The chain's CDR3 is CASGFSGLAGGDEQFF. The DNA for the CDR3 is TGCGCCAGCGGGTTTTCTGGACTAGCGGGGGGCGATGAGCAGTTCTTC.

This clonotype has more than one count but fewer than ten. V and J are TRBV7-8 and TRBJ2-1; the match to TRBD2 covers 9 bases. This CDR3 is built from 18 residues. The junction had 12 bases not matched to a gene; V was cut back by 2 bases and J by 4 bases. Germline V gene data show CDR1 as SGHVS and CDR2 as FQNEAQ. The CDR3 DNA is TGTGCCAGCAGCTTACCCCGCGGGGGGGCCAGTACTTACAATGAGCAGTTCTTC. Amino acids: CASSLPRGGASTYNEQFF.

The rearrangement links TRBV7-2 to TRBJ2-3; 7 bases agree with TRBD1. V was clipped by 5 bases and J by 1 base; unmatched bases: 6. Germline lookup yields CDR1 SGHTA and CDR2 FQGNSA. The CDR3 is 15 amino acids. This chain's CDR3 is CASSSRDSRTDTQYF. In nucleotides, the CDR3 is TGTGCCAGCAGCAGTCGGGACAGCCGCACAGATACGCAGTATTTT.